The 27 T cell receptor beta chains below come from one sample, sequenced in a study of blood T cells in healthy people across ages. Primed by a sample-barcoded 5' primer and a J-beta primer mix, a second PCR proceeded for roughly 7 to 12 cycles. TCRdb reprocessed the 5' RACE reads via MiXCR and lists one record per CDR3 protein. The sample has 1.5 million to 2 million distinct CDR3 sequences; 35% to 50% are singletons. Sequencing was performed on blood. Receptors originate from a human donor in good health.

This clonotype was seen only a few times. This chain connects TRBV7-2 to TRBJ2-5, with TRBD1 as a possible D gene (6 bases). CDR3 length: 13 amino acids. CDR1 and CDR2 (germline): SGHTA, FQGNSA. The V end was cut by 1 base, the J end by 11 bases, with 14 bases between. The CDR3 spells CASSLGTAREQYF. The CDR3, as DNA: TGTGCCAGCAGCTTAGGGACAGCCCGTGAGCAGTACTTC.

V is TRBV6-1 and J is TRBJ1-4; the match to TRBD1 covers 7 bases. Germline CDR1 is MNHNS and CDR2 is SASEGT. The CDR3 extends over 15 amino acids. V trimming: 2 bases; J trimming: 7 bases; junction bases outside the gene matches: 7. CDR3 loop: CASSEQTGIGEKLFF. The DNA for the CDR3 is TGTGCCAGCAGTGAACAGACAGGGATAGGTGAAAAACTGTTTTTT.

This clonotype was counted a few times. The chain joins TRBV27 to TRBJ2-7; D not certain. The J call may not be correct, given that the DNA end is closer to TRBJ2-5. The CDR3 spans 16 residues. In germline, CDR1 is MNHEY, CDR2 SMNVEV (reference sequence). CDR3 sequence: CASSHARVRAWETQYF. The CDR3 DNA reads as TGTGCCAGCAGTCACGCCCGCGTGCGAGCTTGGGAGACCCAGTACTTC.

DNA for the CDR3: TGTGCCAGCAGTTTTGCGGAGAGCTCTGGAAACACCATATATTTT. Translation gives CASSFAESSGNTIYF. This chain links TRBV12-3 or TRBV12-4 with TRBJ1-3; D remains unclear. This CDR3 has 15 residues. V was shortened by 3 bases and J by 0 bases, with 9 bases between the two germline ends.

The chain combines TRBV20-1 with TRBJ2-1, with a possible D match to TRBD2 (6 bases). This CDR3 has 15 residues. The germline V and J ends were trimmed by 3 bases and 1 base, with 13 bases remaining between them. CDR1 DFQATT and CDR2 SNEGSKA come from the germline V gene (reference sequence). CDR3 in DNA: TGCAGTGCTAGGGGGGGAGCGGCTTCCTACAATGAGCAGTTCTTC. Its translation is CSARGGAASYNEQFF.

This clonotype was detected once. The CDR3 sequence is CASSFGANEAFF. CDR3 sequence (DNA): TGCGCCAGCAGCTTCGGGGCAAATGAAGCTTTCTTT. The chain recombines TRBV5-1 with TRBJ1-1; weak D call: TRBD1 (5 bases). Trimming cost V 2 bases and J 7 bases, with 9 bases left between them. CDR1 and CDR2 from the germline V gene are SGHRS and YFSETQ. The CDR3 sequence is 12 residues long.

CDR3 DNA sequence: TGTGCCAGCAGCGTAGCTGAGGCGATTAACTATGGCTACACCTTC. Protein product: CASSVAEAINYGYTF. The V call is TRBV9, the J call TRBJ1-2; no definite D call. The CDR3 contains 15 residues. V lost 0 bases to trimming and J lost 1 base, with 10 bases between them. Germline V lookup: CDR1 SGDLS, CDR2 YYNGEE.

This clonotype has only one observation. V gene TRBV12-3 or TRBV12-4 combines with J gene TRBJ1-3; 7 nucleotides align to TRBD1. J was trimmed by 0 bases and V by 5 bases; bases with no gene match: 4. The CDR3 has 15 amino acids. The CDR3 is CASSGGQISGNTIYF. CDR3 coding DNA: TGTGCCAGCAGTGGGGGACAGATCTCTGGAAACACCATATATTTT.

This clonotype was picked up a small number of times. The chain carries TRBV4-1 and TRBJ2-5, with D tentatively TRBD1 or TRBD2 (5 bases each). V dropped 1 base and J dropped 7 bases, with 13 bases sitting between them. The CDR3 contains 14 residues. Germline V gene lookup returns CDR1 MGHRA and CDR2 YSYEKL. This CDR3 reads CASSQVGTGVTQYF. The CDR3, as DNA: TGCGCCAGCAGCCAAGTGGGGACCGGGGTGACCCAGTACTTC.

DNA of the CDR3: TGTGCCAGCAGCGGGTCCACAGACTGGAACACTGAAGCTTTCTTT. This gives the protein CASSGSTDWNTEAFF. The chain couples TRBV3-1 to TRBJ1-1, with unresolved D. This CDR3 has 15 amino acids. Germline CDR1 LGHDT, CDR2 YNNKEL (reference sequence). Between the trimmed V and J ends, which lost 5 bases and 1 base, there was a span of 14 bases.

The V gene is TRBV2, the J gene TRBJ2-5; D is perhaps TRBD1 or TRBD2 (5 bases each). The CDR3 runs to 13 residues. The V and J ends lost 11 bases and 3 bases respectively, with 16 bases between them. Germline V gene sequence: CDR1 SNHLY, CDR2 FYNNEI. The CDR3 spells CAVTKGREETQYF. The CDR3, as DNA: TGTGCCGTCACGAAGGGGAGAGAAGAGACCCAGTACTTC.

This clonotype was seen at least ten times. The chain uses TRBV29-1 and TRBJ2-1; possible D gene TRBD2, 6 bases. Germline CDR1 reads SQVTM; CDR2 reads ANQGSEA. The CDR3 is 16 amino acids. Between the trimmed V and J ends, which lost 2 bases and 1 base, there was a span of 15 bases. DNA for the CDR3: TGCAGCGTTGAATGGGGGGATGGTCGTTCCTACAATGAGCAGTTCTTC. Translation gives CSVEWGDGRSYNEQFF.

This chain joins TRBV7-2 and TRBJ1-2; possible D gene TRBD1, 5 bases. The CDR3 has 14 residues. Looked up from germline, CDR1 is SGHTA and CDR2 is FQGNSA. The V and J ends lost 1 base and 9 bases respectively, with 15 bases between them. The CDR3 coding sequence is TGTGCCAGCAGCTTAGGGGGCTCCTATAAAAGCTACACCTTC. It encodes CASSLGGSYKSYTF.

CDR3 nucleotide sequence: TGCGCCAGCAGCCTTTACAGGGTGGAACAGCCCCAGCATTTT. It is translated as CASSLYRVEQPQHF. V and J are TRBV4-1 and TRBJ1-5; D may be TRBD1 (6 bases). This CDR3 contains 14 residues. Germline CDR1 and CDR2: MGHRA and YSYEKL. V was clipped by 4 bases and J by 7 bases, with 14 bases between them.

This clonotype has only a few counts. The CDR3 loop is CASSSSRDYGYTF. DNA of the CDR3: TGTGCCAGCAGCTCAAGCAGGGACTATGGCTACACCTTC. V is TRBV11-2 and J is TRBJ1-2; D perhaps matches TRBD1 (5 bases). The germline V gene encodes CDR1 SGHAT and CDR2 FQNNGV. This CDR3 spans 13 amino acids. The germline V and J ends were trimmed by 4 bases and 3 bases, with 9 bases remaining between them.

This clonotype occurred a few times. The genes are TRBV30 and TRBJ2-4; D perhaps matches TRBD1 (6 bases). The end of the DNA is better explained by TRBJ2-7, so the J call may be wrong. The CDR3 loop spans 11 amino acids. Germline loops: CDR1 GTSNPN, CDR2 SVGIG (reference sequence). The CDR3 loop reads CAWSRGNEQYF. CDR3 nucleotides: TGTGCCTGGAGCAGGGGAAACGAGCAGTACTTC.

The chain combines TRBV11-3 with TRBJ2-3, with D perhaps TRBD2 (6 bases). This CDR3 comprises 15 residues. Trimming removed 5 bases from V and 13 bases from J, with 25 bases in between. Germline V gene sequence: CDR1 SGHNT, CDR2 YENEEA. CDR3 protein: CASSLRSGGYWEKYF. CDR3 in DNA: TGTGCCAGCAGCCTCCGAAGCGGAGGGTATTGGGAAAAGTATTTT.

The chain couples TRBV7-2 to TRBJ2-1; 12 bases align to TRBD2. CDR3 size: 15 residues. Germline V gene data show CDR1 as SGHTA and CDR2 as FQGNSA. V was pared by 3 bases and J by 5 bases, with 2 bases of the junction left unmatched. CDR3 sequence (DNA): TGTGCCAGCAGCTTTGGACTAGCGGGACACAATGAGCAGTTCTTC. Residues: CASSFGLAGHNEQFF. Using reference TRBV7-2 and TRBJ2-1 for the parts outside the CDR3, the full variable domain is GAGVSQSPSNKVTEKGKDVELRCDPISGHTALYWYRQSLGQGLEFLIYFQGNSAPDKSGLPSDRFSAERTGGSVSTLTIQRTQQEDSAVYLCASSFGLAGHNEQFFGPGTRLTVL.

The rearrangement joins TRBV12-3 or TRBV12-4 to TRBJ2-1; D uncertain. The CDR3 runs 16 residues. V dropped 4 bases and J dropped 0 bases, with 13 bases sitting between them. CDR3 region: CASSSVRVSSYNEQFF. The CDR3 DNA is TGTGCCAGCAGTTCGGTGCGCGTGAGCTCCTACAATGAGCAGTTCTTC.

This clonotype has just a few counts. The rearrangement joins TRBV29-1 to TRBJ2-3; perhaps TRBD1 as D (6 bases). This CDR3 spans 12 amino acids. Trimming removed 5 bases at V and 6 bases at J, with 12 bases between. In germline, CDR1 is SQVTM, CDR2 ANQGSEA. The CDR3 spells CSVFSGEDTQYF. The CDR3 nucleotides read TGCAGCGTTTTTTCAGGGGAGGATACGCAGTATTTT.

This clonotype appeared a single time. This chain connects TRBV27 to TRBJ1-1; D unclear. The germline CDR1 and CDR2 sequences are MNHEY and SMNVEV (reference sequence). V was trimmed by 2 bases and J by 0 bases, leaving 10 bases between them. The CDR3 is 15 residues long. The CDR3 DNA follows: TGTGCCAGCAGTTTAGGAGGGTACCTGAACACTGAAGCTTTCTTT. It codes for CASSLGGYLNTEAFF.

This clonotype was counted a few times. CDR3 sequence: CASSPQARPQHF. In DNA, the CDR3 is TGTGCCAGCAGTCCCCAGGCCCGGCCCCAGCATTTT. The J gene is TRBJ1-5, the V gene TRBV28; the D is unclear. With 5 bases removed from V and 9 bases from J, the gap between germline ends came to 11 bases. There are 12 residues in the CDR3. The germline gives CDR1 MDHEN, CDR2 SYDVKM.

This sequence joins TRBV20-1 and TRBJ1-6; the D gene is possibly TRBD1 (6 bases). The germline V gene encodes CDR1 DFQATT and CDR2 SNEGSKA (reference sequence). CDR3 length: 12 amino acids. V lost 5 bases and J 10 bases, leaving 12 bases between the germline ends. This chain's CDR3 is CSAGQGRSPLHF. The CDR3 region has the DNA TGCAGTGCTGGGCAGGGGAGATCACCCCTCCACTTT.

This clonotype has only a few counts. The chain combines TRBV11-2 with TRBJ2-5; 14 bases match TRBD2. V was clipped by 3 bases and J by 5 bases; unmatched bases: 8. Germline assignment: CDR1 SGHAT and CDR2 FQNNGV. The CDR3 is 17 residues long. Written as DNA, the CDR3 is TGTGCCAGCAGCTTCACCGGGACTAGCGGGGGCTGGGAGACCCAGTACTTC. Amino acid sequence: CASSFTGTSGGWETQYF.

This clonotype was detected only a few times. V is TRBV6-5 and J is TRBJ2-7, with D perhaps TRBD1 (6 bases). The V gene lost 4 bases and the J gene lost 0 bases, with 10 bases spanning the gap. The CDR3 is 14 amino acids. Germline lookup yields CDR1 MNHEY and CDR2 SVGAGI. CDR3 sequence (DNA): TGTGCCAGCAGTTCGTGGGACAACTCCTACGAGCAGTACTTC. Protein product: CASSSWDNSYEQYF.

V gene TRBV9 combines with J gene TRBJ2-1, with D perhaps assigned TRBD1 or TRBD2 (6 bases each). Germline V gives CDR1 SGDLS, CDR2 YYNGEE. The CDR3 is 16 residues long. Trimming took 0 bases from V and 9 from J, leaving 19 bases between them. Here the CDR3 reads CASSVVRGVPNGEQFF. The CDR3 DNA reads TGTGCCAGCAGCGTAGTTAGGGGGGTCCCAAATGGTGAGCAGTTCTTC.

The CDR3 region is CASSLGGTGADTDTQYF. The CDR3 DNA sequence: TGTGCCAGCAGCTTAGGGGGGACAGGGGCAGACACAGATACGCAGTATTTT. The J gene is TRBJ2-3, the V gene TRBV11-3, with TRBD1 matching 10 bases. The CDR3 is made up of 17 amino acids. Germline values: CDR1 SGHNT, CDR2 YENEEA. The V segment lost 1 base and the J segment 2 bases; nucleotides outside the gene matches: 6.